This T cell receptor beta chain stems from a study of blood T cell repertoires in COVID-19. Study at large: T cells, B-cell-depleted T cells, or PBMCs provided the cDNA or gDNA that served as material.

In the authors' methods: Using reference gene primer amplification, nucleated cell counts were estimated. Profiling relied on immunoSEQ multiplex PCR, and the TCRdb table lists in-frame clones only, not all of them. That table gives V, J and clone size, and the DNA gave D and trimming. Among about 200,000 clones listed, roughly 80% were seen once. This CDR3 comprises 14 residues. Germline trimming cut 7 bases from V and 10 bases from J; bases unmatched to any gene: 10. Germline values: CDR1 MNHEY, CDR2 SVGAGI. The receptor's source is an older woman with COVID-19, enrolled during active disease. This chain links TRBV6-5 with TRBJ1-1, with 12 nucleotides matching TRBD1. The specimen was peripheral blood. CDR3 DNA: TGTGCCAGCACCCCCCCGGGACAGGGGGCTTCAGCTTTCTTT. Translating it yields CASTPPGQGASAFF.